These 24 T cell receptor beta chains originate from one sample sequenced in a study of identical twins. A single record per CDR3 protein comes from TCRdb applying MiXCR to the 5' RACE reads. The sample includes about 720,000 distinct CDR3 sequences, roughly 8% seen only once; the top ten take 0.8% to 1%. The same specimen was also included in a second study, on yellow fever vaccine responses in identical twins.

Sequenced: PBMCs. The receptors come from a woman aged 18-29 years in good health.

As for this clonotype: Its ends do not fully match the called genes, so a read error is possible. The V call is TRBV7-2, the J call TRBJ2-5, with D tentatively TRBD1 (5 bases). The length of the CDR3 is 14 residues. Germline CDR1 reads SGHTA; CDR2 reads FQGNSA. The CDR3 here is CASSLSRVEETHYF. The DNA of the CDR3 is TGTGCCAGCAGCTTAAGCAGGGTGGAAGAGACCCATTACTTC.

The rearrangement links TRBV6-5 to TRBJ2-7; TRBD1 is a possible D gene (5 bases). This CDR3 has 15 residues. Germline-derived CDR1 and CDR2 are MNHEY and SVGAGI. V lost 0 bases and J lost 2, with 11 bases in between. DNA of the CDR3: TGTGCCAGCAGTTACTCCAGGGATAAAACCTACGAGCAGTACTTC. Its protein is CASSYSRDKTYEQYF.

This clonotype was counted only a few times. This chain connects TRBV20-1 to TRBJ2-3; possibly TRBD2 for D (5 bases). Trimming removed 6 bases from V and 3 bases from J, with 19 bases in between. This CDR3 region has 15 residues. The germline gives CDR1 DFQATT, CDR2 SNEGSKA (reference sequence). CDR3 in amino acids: CSAAWLAFRTDTQYF. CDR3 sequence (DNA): TGCAGTGCCGCCTGGCTAGCATTTCGAACAGATACGCAGTATTTT.

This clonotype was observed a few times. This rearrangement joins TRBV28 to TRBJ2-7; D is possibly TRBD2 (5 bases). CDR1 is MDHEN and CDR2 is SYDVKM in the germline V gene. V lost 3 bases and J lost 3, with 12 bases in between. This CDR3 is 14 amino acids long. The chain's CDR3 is CASSLQTTFYEQYF. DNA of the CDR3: TGTGCCAGCAGTTTGCAGACTACCTTCTACGAGCAGTACTTC.

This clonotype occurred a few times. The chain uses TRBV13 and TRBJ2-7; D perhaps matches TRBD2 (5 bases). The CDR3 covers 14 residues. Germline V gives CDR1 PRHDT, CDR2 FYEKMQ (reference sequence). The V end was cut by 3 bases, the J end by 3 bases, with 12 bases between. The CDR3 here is CASSFWERYYEQYF. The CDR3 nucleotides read TGTGCCAGCAGCTTTTGGGAGAGGTACTACGAGCAGTACTTC.

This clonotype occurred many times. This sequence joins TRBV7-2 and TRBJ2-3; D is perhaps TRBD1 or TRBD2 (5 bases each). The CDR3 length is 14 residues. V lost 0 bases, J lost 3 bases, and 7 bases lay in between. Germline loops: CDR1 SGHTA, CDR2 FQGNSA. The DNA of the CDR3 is TGTGCCAGCAGCTTAGCGGGACCGACAGATACGCAGTATTTT. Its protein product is CASSLAGPTDTQYF. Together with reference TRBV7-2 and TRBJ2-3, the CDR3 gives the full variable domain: GAGVSQSPSNKVTEKGKDVELRCDPISGHTALYWYRQSLGQGLEFLIYFQGNSAPDKSGLPSDRFSAERTGGSVSTLTIQRTQQEDSAVYLCASSLAGPTDTQYFGPGTRLTVL.

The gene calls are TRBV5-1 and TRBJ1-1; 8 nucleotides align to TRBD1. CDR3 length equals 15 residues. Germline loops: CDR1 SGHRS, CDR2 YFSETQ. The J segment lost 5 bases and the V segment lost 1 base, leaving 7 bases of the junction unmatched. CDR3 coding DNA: TGCGCCAGCAGCTTGCGACAGGGGAGGAGTACTGAAGCTTTCTTT. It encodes CASSLRQGRSTEAFF.

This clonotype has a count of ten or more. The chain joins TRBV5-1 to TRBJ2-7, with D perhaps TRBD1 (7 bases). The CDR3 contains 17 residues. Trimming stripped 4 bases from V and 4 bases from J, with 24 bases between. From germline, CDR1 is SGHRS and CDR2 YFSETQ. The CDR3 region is CASSAVVSAGGKYEQYF. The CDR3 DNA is TGCGCCAGCAGCGCCGTGGTGTCGGCAGGGGGGAAGTACGAGCAGTACTTC.

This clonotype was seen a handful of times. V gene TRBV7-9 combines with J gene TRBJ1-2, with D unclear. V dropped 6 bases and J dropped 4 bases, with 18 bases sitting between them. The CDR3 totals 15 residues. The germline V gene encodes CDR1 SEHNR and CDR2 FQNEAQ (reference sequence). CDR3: CASSPGWAEPYGYTF. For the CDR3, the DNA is TGTGCCAGCAGTCCAGGTTGGGCAGAGCCCTATGGCTACACCTTC.

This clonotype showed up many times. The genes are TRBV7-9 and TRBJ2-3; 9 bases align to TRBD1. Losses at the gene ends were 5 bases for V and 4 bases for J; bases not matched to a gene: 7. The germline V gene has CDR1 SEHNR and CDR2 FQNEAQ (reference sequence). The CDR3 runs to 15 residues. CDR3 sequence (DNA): TGTGCCAGCAGCGAAACAGGGGGCGCCCCAGATACGCAGTATTTT. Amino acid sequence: CASSETGGAPDTQYF.

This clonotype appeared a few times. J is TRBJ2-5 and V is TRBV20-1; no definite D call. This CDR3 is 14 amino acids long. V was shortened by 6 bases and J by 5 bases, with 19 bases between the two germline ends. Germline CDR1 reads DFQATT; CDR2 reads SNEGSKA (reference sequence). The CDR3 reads CSAPPLLTWETQYF. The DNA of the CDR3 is TGCAGTGCCCCCCCTCTGCTCACTTGGGAGACCCAGTACTTC.

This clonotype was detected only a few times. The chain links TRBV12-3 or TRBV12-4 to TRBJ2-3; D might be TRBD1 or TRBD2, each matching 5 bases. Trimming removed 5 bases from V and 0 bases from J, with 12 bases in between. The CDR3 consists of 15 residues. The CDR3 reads CASSPRGPSTDTQYF. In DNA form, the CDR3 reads TGTGCCAGCAGTCCCCGGGGACCCAGCACAGATACGCAGTATTTT.

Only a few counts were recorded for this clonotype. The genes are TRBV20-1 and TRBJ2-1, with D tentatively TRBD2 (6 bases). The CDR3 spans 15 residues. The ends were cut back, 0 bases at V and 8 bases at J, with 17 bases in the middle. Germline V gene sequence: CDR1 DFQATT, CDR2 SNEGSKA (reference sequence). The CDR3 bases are TGCAGTGCTAGAGATTACGGGACTCCAATATATGAGCAGTTCTTC. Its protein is CSARDYGTPIYEQFF.

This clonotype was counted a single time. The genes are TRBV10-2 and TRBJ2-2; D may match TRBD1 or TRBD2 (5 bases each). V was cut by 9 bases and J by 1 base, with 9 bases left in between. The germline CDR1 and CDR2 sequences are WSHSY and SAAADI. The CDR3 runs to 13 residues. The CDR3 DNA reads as TGCGCCAGATGGGACGTGAACACCGGGGAGCTGTTTTTT. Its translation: CARWDVNTGELFF.

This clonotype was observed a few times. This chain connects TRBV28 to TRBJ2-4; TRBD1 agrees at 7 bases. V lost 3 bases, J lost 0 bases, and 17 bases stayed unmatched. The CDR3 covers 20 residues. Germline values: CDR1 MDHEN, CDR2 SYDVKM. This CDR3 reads CASSFGVQGVHRLAKNIQYF. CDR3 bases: TGTGCCAGCAGTTTCGGTGTTCAGGGGGTCCACAGGCTAGCCAAAAACATTCAGTACTTC.

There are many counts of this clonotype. In nucleotides, the CDR3 is TGTGCCAGCAGCTGGGACAGGTTTGACAAAAACATTCAGTACTTC. This sequence encodes CASSWDRFDKNIQYF. This sequence joins TRBV12-3 or TRBV12-4 and TRBJ2-4; 8 bases match TRBD1. This CDR3 has 15 amino acids. V gave up 6 bases and J gave up 3 bases; unmatched junction bases: 7.

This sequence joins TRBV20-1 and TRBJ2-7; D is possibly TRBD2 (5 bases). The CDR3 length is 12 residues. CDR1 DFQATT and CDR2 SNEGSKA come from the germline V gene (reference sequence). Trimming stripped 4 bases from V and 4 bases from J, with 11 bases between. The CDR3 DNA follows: TGCAGTGCTAAAAACGGGAATTACGAGCAGTACTTC. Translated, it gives CSAKNGNYEQYF.

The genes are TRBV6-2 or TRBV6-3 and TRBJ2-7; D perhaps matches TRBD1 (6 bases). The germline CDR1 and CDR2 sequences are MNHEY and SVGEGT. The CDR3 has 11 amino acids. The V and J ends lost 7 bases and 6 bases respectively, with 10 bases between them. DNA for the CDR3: TGTGCCAGCATGAGGGGGTCCGAGCAGTACTTC. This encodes CASMRGSEQYF.

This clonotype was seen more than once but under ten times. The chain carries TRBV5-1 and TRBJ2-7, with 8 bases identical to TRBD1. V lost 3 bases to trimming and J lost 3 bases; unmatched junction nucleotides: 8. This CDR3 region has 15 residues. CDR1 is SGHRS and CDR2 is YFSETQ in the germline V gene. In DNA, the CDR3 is TGCGCCAGCAGCTGGACCGACAGGGGAGACTACGAGCAGTACTTC. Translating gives CASSWTDRGDYEQYF. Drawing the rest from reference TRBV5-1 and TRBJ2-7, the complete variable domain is KAGVTQTPRYLIKTRGQQVTLSCSPISGHRSVSWYQQTPGQGLQFLFEYFSETQRNKGNFPGRFSGRQFSNSRSEMNVSTLELGDSALYLCASSWTDRGDYEQYFGPGTRLTVT.

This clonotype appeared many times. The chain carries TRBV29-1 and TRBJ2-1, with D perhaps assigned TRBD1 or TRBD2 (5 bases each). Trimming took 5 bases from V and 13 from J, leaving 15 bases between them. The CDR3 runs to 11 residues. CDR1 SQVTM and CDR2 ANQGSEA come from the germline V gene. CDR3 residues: CSVLGTALQFF. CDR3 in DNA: TGCAGCGTTCTAGGGACCGCGCTCCAGTTCTTC.

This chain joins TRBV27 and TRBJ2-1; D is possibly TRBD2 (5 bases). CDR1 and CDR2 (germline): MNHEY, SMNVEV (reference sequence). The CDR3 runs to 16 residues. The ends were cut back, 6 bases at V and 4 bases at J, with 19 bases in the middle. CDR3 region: CASSSGGSPLYNEQFF. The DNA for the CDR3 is TGTGCCAGCAGCTCCGGTGGGAGTCCCCTATACAATGAGCAGTTCTTC.

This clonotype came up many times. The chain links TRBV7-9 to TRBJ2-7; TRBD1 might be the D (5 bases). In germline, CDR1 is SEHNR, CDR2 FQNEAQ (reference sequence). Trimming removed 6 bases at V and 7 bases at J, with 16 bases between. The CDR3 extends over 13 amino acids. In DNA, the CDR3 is TGTGCCAGCAGGAGGAGTGGGGCTGGGGAGCAGTACTTC. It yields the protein CASRRSGAGEQYF.

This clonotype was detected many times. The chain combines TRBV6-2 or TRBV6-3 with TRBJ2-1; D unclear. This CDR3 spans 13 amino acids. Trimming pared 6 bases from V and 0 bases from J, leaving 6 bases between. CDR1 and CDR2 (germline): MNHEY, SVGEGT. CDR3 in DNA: TGTGCCAGCAGGGGATACTCCTACAATGAGCAGTTCTTC. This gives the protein CASRGYSYNEQFF.

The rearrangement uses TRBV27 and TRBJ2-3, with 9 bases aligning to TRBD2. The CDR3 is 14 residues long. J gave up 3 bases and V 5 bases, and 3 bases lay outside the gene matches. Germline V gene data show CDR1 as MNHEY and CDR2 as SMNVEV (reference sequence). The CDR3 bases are TGTGCCAGCAGTGCCGGACTAGCGACAGATACGCAGTATTTT. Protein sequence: CASSAGLATDTQYF.